This TCR beta chain was observed in a study of blood T cell repertoires in COVID-19. Study context: Samples representing acute and convalescent COVID-19 were sourced from the United States, Italy and Spain.

J gave up 4 bases and V 0 bases, and 5 bases lay outside the gene matches. The CDR3 runs 15 residues. Looked up from germline, CDR1 is SGHAT and CDR2 is FQNNGV. TCRdb keeps only in-frame clones here, not all; method: immunoSEQ multiplex PCR. The table lists fewer than 350,000 clones, less than 90% of them singletons. The origin of this receptor is a woman aged 65 to 85 with COVID-19, enrolled during active disease. The chain employs TRBV11-2 and TRBJ1-1; 7 positions agree with TRBD1. The source material was peripheral blood. CDR3 sequence (DNA): TGTGCCAGCAGCTTAGAACAGGGGTGGGGCACTGAAGCTTTCTTT. Translation: CASSLEQGWGTEAFF.